Listed below are T cell receptor beta chains from one sample, sequenced in a study of blood T cell repertoires in COVID-19. TCRdb's table, derived via immunoSEQ multiplex PCR, lists solely in-frame clones and lacks some. Here the sample spans around 160,000 clones, 88% being singletons. Sequenced sample: peripheral blood. These receptors were obtained from a human donor in a cohort sampled during active COVID-19. Each CDR3 is given with its conserved first and last residue. Each record gives: CDR3 length, J gene, clone size, D gene, V gene, CDR3 protein, CDR3 DNA. A D gene is named only where the DNA matches it firmly. Part of the rows lack a size; the others show once, few, many or a class for expanded clones.

16 | TRBJ1-6 | - | - | TRBV7-2 | CASSLEGSLSGSPLHF | TGTGCCAGCAGCTTAGAGGGTTCCCTTAGCGGGTCACCCCTCCACTTT
14 | TRBJ2-5 | - | - | TRBV4-2 | CASSQDRGPGAQYF | TGTGCCAGCAGCCAAGATAGGGGCCCAGGGGCCCAGTACTTC
13 | TRBJ2-7 | few | - | TRBV6-2/TRBV6-3 | CASSWTAVYEQYF | TGTGCCAGCAGTTGGACAGCAGTTTACGAGCAGTACTTC
12 | TRBJ2-1 | - | - | TRBV3-1/TRBV3-2 | CASSQVTDEQFF | TGTGCCAGCAGCCAAGTTACGGATGAGCAGTTCTTC
16 | TRBJ1-3 | - | TRBD1 | TRBV3-1/TRBV3-2 | CASSHSGTGEAYTIYF | TGTGCCAGCAGCCATTCCGGGACAGGGGAGGCGTACACCATATATTTT
13 | TRBJ2-5 | - | TRBD1 | TRBV27 | CASRKQGAETQYF | TGTGCCAGCAGGAAACAGGGGGCAGAGACCCAGTACTTC
13 | TRBJ1-2 | - | TRBD1 | TRBV29-1 | CSVEQRTGRGYTF | TGCAGCGTAGAACAAAGGACAGGGCGCGGCTACACCTTC
13 | TRBJ2-1 | once | - | TRBV7-9 | CASSLSGAGEQFF | TGTGCCAGCAGCTTATCTGGAGCCGGTGAGCAGTTCTTC
17 | TRBJ1-6 | - | - | TRBV5-1 | CASSLGAVFSYNSPLHF | TGCGCCAGCAGCTTGGGGGCAGTCTTTTCCTATAATTCACCCCTCCACTTT
16 | TRBJ2-1 | - | - | TRBV10-3 | CAISGDSGSSYNEQFF | TGTGCCATCAGTGGAGACTCCGGGAGCTCCTACAATGAGCAGTTCTTC
14 | TRBJ2-3 | - | - | TRBV5-6 | CASSLGLSTDTQYF | TGTGCCAGCAGCCTGGGACTTAGCACAGATACGCAGTATTTT
13 | TRBJ2-7 | - | TRBD2 | TRBV12-5 | CASGSSGGAEQYF | TGTGCTAGTGGTTCATCGGGGGGAGCCGAGCAGTACTTC
15 | TRBJ1-1 | - | TRBD1 | TRBV28 | CASSLLIAGTDEAFF | TGTGCCAGCAGTTTATTAATTGCCGGGACAGATGAAGCTTTCTTT
16 | TRBJ1-5 | - | - | TRBV28 | CASSSQTGHSNQPQHF | TGTGCCAGCAGTTCCCAGACAGGTCATAGCAATCAGCCCCAGCATTTT
13 | TRBJ1-6 | - | - | TRBV25-1 | CASRQVNNSPLHF | TGTGCCAGCAGACAGGTGAATAATTCACCCCTCCACTTT
16 | TRBJ2-3 | - | TRBD2 | TRBV5-1 | CASSSGSGGAADTQYF | TGCGCCAGCAGCTCGGGGAGCGGGGGGGCCGCAGATACGCAGTATTTT
18 | TRBJ2-7 | - | - | TRBV7-9 | CASSLRNSGTGISYEQYF | TGTGCCAGCAGCTTACGAAATTCCGGGACTGGTATTTCCTACGAGCAGTACTTC
15 | TRBJ2-1 | - | TRBD1 | TRBV13 | CASSLFGTGYNEQFF | TGTGCCAGCAGCTTATTTGGGACAGGGTACAATGAGCAGTTCTTC
15 | TRBJ2-2 | - | TRBD1 | TRBV6-5 | CASSRGQGLAGELFF | TGTGCCAGCAGTAGGGGACAGGGATTGGCCGGGGAGCTGTTTTTT
14 | TRBJ1-5 | - | - | TRBV3-1/TRBV3-2 | CASSSSRIFQPQHF | TGTGCCAGCAGCTCTAGCAGGATCTTTCAGCCCCAGCATTTT
15 | TRBJ1-5 | - | - | TRBV19 | CASTWGGNSNQPQHF | TGTGCCAGTACCTGGGGGGGGAATAGCAATCAGCCCCAGCATTTT
15 | TRBJ2-3 | once | - | TRBV5-1 | CASSPLGRATDTQYF | TGCGCCAGCAGCCCACTAGGGAGAGCGACAGATACGCAGTATTTT
18 | TRBJ2-1 | - | TRBD2 | TRBV4-2 | CASSQVGLAGDSYNEQFF | TGTGCCAGCAGCCAAGTGGGCCTAGCGGGGGACTCCTACAATGAGCAGTTCTTC
14 | TRBJ1-1 | - | TRBD1 | TRBV27 | CASSNIQGGSEAFF | TGTGCCAGCAGTAATATACAGGGGGGATCTGAAGCTTTCTTT
16 | TRBJ2-3 | - | TRBD2 | TRBV4-2 | CASSQDIAGGPDTQYF | TGTGCCAGCAGCCAAGATATAGCGGGGGGGCCAGATACGCAGTATTTT
16 | TRBJ1-2 | once | TRBD1 | TRBV9 | CASRDSGTESNYGYTF | TGTGCCAGCAGGGACTCCGGGACAGAGTCTAACTATGGCTACACCTTC
15 | TRBJ2-5 | - | - | TRBV29-1 | CSVALRTTARETQYF | TGCAGCGTCGCTCTTAGGACTACGGCCCGAGAGACCCAGTACTTC
14 | TRBJ2-7 | - | - | TRBV4-1 | CASSYKEGRYEQYF | TGCGCCAGCAGCTACAAGGAGGGTCGGTACGAGCAGTACTTC
15 | TRBJ1-1 | - | - | TRBV18 | CASSPVPPQNTEAFF | TGTGCCAGCTCACCAGTTCCCCCCCAGAACACTGAAGCTTTCTTT
16 | TRBJ1-1 | - | - | TRBV18 | CASSIGGGPMNTEAFF | TGTGCCAGCTCAATAGGCGGGGGCCCCATGAACACTGAAGCTTTCTTT
14 | TRBJ1-1 | once | - | TRBV7-2 | CASSFSEGRTEAFF | TGTGCCAGCAGCTTTTCGGAGGGGCGCACTGAAGCTTTCTTT